This record covers a single TCR beta chain. A single count supports this clone. Its antigen remains unidentified. No base quality values were provided; no much bigger clone lies one nucleotide off. A lone read offers only weak evidence. The source of the sample is a study of metastatic and nonmetastatic thyroid tumors (dated by TCRdb to about 2020). With regard to the full study: The researchers compared repertoires between peripheral blood samples and tumor or nodule tissue samples from patients with malignant or benign thyroid disease. Findings and caveats that apply to the study as a whole: TCR beta diversity was reported as significantly higher in malignant tumors than in benign nodules, in both blood and tumor samples.

Before undergoing thyroid surgery, none of the patients had been given any kind of treatment. Patient clinical samples collected from the early 2010s to the late 2010s were retrospectively analysed using T-cell receptor beta sequencing. Library preparation used PCR. Sequencing relied on an Illumina HiSeq 4000. High-throughput sequencing was used to profile the TCR beta-chain CDR3 region of every patient. The authors processed their data as follows. The researchers built a classifier to tell apart papillary thyroid cancer patients with distant metastasis, based on CDR3 differences among clinicopathological groups. The Shannon index was used to assess repertoire diversity, and the Morisita-Horn index was used to assess tumor-blood repertoire similarity. TCRdb passed the public sequencing reads through fastp at Q25 and MiXCR, retaining productive beta sequences. The V and J calls reflect TCRdb's pipeline rather than the authors' work. The sample table records about 38,000 clones; about half of these occur just once. The ten most abundant clones make up approximately 25% of the sample.

The sample consisted of tumor tissue. This sequence was found in a male donor with papillary thyroid cancer or a benign thyroid nodule (not recorded which). Some clones in this sample may be carry-over from other donors' samples.

The sequenced DNA is TGCAGTGCTCTAACAGGGGGCACGATTGGCTACACCTTC. Its translation is CSALTGGTIGYTF. The chain was built from TRBV20-1 and TRBJ1-2, and 9 junctional nucleotides match TRBD1. The germline V gene encodes CDR1 DFQATT and CDR2 SNEGSKA (reference sequence). The V end gives up 5 bases and the J end 7 bases, leaving 8 bases in the junction not matched to a gene. Spanning cysteine to phenylalanine, the CDR3 consists of 13 amino acids. Of the read, only the CDR3 DNA is kept; its 39 bases are in frame from base 1.